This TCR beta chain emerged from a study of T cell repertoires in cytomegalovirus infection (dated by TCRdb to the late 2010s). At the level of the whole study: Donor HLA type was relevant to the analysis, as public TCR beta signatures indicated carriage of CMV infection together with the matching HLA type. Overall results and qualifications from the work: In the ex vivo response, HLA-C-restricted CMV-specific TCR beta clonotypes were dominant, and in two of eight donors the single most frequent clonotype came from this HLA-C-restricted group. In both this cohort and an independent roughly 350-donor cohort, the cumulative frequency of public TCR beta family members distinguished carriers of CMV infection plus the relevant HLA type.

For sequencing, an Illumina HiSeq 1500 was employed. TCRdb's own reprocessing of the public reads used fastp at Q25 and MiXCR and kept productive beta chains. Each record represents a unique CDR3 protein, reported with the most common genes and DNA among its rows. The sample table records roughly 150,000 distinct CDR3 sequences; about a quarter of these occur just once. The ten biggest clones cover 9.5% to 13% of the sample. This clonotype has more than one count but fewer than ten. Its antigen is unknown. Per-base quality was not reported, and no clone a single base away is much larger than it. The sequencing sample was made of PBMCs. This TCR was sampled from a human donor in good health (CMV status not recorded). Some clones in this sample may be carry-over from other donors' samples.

This receptor has the CDR3 CASSFQGGGTEAFF. In nucleotide form, the sequence is TGTGCCAGCAGCTTCCAGGGGGGAGGGACTGAAGCTTTCTTT. The chain joins TRBV7-2 to TRBJ1-1; 7 central nucleotides agree with TRBD1. The CDR3, cysteine through phenylalanine, is 14 amino acids long. Here the CDR3 DNA is all that survives: 42 bases in frame from base 1. From a lookup of the germline V gene, CDR1 and CDR2 are SGHTA and FQGNSA. Trimming takes 3 bases off V and 5 bases off J; junction bases not matched to a gene: 6. Here the CDR3 is joined to the reference TRBV7-2 and TRBJ1-1 genes, and the full variable domain is: GAGVSQSPSNKVTEKGKDVELRCDPISGHTALYWYRQSLGQGLEFLIYFQGNSAPDKSGLPSDRFSAERTGGSVSTLTIQRTQQEDSAVYLCASSFQGGGTEAFFGQGTRLTVV.